This is a list of T cell receptor beta chains from one sample in a study of OX40 agonist ivuxolimab in advanced cancers. The method was immunoSEQ multiplex PCR; TCRdb's version includes in-frame clones alone and lacks a portion of them. The table has 80,000 or so clones, roughly four fifths seen once; the top ten hold roughly 25%. The sequenced sample was CD4+ or CD8+ T cells sorted from blood, obtained in a trial of the OX40 agonist ivuxolimab. These receptors originate from an adult with an advanced solid tumor such as melanoma, head and neck, liver or kidney cancer. Each CDR3 is given with its conserved first and last residue. Each record gives: J gene, clone size, D gene, V gene, CDR3 length, CDR3 protein, CDR3 DNA. D genes are given only for firm matches. Expanded clones are given a class, and other clones once, few, many or no size at all.

J: TRBJ2-2
size: NA
D: NA
V: TRBV5-4
length: 16
CDR3: CASSESGTPYTGELFF
DNA: TGTGCCAGCAGCGAATCCGGGACACCGTACACCGGGGAGCTGTTTTTT

J: TRBJ2-1
size: NA
D: NA
V: TRBV15
length: 12
CDR3: CATSGGYDEQFF
DNA: TGTGCCACCAGCGGGGGGTATGATGAGCAGTTCTTC

J: TRBJ2-2
size: NA
D: TRBD2
V: TRBV7-7
length: 17
CDR3: CASSLGTSGSTSGELFF
DNA: TGTGCCAGCAGCTTAGGGACTAGCGGGAGCACCAGCGGGGAGCTGTTTTTT

J: TRBJ1-3
size: NA
D: NA
V: TRBV14
length: 15
CDR3: CASSQDYYPGNTIYF
DNA: TGTGCCAGCAGCCAAGATTACTACCCTGGAAACACCATATATTTT

J: TRBJ2-7
size: few
D: NA
V: TRBV10-1
length: 16
CDR3: CASSQESALERSEQYF
DNA: TGCGCCAGCAGCCAAGAATCGGCCCTCGAACGGTCTGAGCAGTACTTC

J: TRBJ2-1
size: NA
D: NA
V: TRBV11-2
length: 12
CDR3: CASSPGANEQFF
DNA: TGTGCCAGCAGCCCGGGGGCCAATGAGCAGTTCTTC

J: TRBJ2-3
size: NA
D: NA
V: TRBV11-3
length: 13
CDR3: CASSLAFRGTQYF
DNA: TGTGCCAGCAGCTTAGCATTTAGGGGTACGCAGTATTTT

J: TRBJ2-3
size: NA
D: NA
V: TRBV7-2
length: 14
CDR3: CASSWGSGGDTQYF
DNA: TGTGCCAGCAGCTGGGGGTCAGGGGGGGATACGCAGTATTTT

J: TRBJ1-5
size: NA
D: NA
V: TRBV5-1
length: 15
CDR3: CASSFGSNSNQPQHF
DNA: TGCGCCAGCAGCTTTGGCAGTAATAGCAATCAGCCCCAGCATTTT

J: TRBJ2-2
size: NA
D: NA
V: TRBV27
length: 17
CDR3: CASSSDRRQANTGELFF
DNA: TGTGCCAGCAGTTCAGACAGGCGACAGGCGAACACCGGGGAGCTGTTTTTT

J: TRBJ1-5
size: NA
D: NA
V: TRBV18
length: 14
CDR3: CASSYGPPGQPQHF
DNA: TGTGCCAGCTCCTACGGGCCCCCAGGGCAGCCCCAGCATTTT

J: TRBJ2-1
size: NA
D: NA
V: TRBV12-5
length: 12
CDR3: CASGGSYNEQFF
DNA: TGTGCTAGTGGAGGTAGCTACAATGAGCAGTTCTTC

J: TRBJ2-3
size: NA
D: NA
V: TRBV7-5
length: 13
CDR3: CVRRLRQGDTQYF
DNA: TGTGTCAGAAGACTAAGACAGGGAGATACGCAGTATTTT

J: TRBJ2-5
size: NA
D: NA
V: TRBV10-1
length: 13
CDR3: CASSRQTQETQYF
DNA: TGCGCCAGCAGCCGACAGACCCAAGAGACCCAGTACTTC